This TCR beta chain was captured in a study of shared clonotypes between healthy human individuals. Overall study findings and caveats: Richness estimates generally favored naive over memory subsets.

The V end was cut by 1 base, the J end by 4 bases, with 8 bases between. The CDR3 sequence is 14 residues long. Per the germline V gene, CDR1 is SEHNR and CDR2 is FQNEAQ (reference sequence). The protocol was immunoSEQ multiplex PCR, while the TCRdb copy is restricted to in-frame clones and leaves out a portion. Seen here are 2 million to 2.5 million clones, 95% observed once, and the top ten hold roughly 0.13%. Concerning this clone: Its antigen is as yet unknown.

V usage is TRBV7-9 and J usage is TRBJ2-1; D is uncertain. This TCR was sampled from a man between 18 and 35 years old in good health. Material for sequencing was naive CD4+ T cells sorted from blood. Stated subset: CD45RA+ positively selected. In DNA form, the CDR3 reads TGTGCCAGCAGCTTAGGAAACGATTACAATGAGCAGTTCTTC. Protein sequence: CASSLGNDYNEQFF. Filled out from reference TRBV7-9 and TRBJ2-1, the complete variable domain reads DTGVSQNPRHKITKRGQNVTFRCDPISEHNRLYWYRQTLGQGPEFLTYFQNEAQLEKSRLLSDRFSAERPKGSFSTLEIQRTEQGDSAMYLCASSLGNDYNEQFFGPGTRLTVL.